The 3 T cell receptor beta chains reported below all come from one sample, sequenced in a study of blood T cells in healthy people across ages. PCR was performed a second time for roughly 7 to 12 cycles using a sample-barcoded 5' primer and a J-beta primer mix. Each CDR3 protein gets one entry after TCRdb re-called the 5' RACE reads with MiXCR. The sample lists 750,000 to 950,000 distinct CDR3 sequences, almost 30% occurring once. The same sample was also used in a study of T cells of mothers and their children.

Sample: blood. Receptor source: a woman between 35 and 50 years old in good health.

V and J are TRBV5-1 and TRBJ2-1, with D unclear. From germline, CDR1 is SGHRS and CDR2 YFSETQ. The CDR3 has 13 amino acids. Trimming removed 2 bases from V and 4 bases from J, with 7 bases in between. In DNA, the CDR3 is TGCGCCAGCAGCTTTGACTGTTACAATGAGCAGTTCTTC. Translation: CASSFDCYNEQFF.

The chain links TRBV5-5 to TRBJ1-2; 10 nucleotides agree with TRBD1. This CDR3 comprises 14 residues. Trimming cost V 5 bases and J 8 bases; bases outside gene matches: 9. In germline, CDR1 is SGHKS, CDR2 YYEKEE (reference sequence). CDR3 residues: CASRADRGLFGYTF. CDR3 DNA sequence: TGTGCCAGCAGGGCCGACAGGGGGCTCTTCGGCTACACCTTC.

The V gene is TRBV12-3 or TRBV12-4, the J gene TRBJ1-1, with D hard to call. Trimming removed 6 bases at V and 12 bases at J, with 17 bases between. The CDR3 length is 12 residues. The CDR3 region is CASRLLGTKTFF. In DNA form, the CDR3 reads TGTGCCAGCAGGCTACTAGGCACTAAAACTTTCTTT.